One sample yielded the 17 T cell receptor beta chains listed below, sequenced in a study of beta chain features in type 1 diabetes. Antigens of these TCRs are unknown. cDNA synthesis used the whole RNA isolate, giving expressed TCRB sequences. The data were produced by immunoSEQ multiplex PCR, yet TCRdb's version contains in-frame clones alone and is incomplete. The sample consists of around 180,000 clones, 6% to 9% of them appearing once. Study-wide results and caveats: Across all four CD4+ subsets, people with type 1 diabetes showed modestly shorter TCRB CDR3s.

The sequencing input was central memory CD4+ T cells from blood. The receptors come from a man aged 18 to 29 with type 1 diabetes.

This clone has more than one count but fewer than ten. The chain employs TRBV7-7 and TRBJ2-7, with 10 bases fitting TRBD1. The germline V gene encodes CDR1 SSHAT and CDR2 FNYEAQ (reference sequence). This CDR3 spans 13 amino acids. J gave up 5 bases and V 5 bases, and 3 bases lay outside the gene matches. CDR3: CASSPGTGDEQYF. The CDR3 DNA reads TGTGCCAGCAGCCCGGGGACAGGGGACGAGCAGTACTTC.

This rearrangement joins TRBV19 to TRBJ1-1, with a possible D match to TRBD1 (5 bases). This CDR3 is built from 14 residues. V gave up 7 bases and J gave up 5 bases, with 17 bases separating them. Germline loops: CDR1 LNHDA, CDR2 SQIVND (reference sequence). The CDR3 here is CASTPPVGGTEAFF. DNA for the CDR3: TGTGCCAGTACCCCTCCCGTTGGGGGGACTGAAGCTTTCTTT.

This clone occurred a few times. This chain uses TRBV11-2 with TRBJ2-1; D might be TRBD1 (6 bases). With 4 bases removed from V and 4 bases from J, the gap between germline ends came to 14 bases. Germline V gene lookup returns CDR1 SGHAT and CDR2 FQNNGV. This CDR3 region has 15 residues. The CDR3 DNA sequence: TGTGCCAGCAGCTCCCAGCCTAGGGGGTACAATGAGCAGTTCTTC. Its protein product is CASSSQPRGYNEQFF. Full variable domain (outside the CDR3, taken from reference TRBV11-2 and TRBJ2-1): EAGVAQSPRYKIIEKRQSVAFWCNPISGHATLYWYQQILGQGPKLLIQFQNNGVVDDSQLPKDRFSAERLKGVDSTLKIQPAKLEDSAVYLCASSSQPRGYNEQFFGPGTRLTVL.

This clone was detected a few times. V is TRBV27 and J is TRBJ2-3, with D possibly matching TRBD1 (6 bases). Germline assignment: CDR1 MNHEY and CDR2 SMNVEV (reference sequence). The CDR3 has 13 amino acids. Trimming shortened V by 6 bases and J by 6 bases, and 13 bases separated the two germline ends. The CDR3 sequence is CASSGQMEDTQYF. The CDR3 nucleotides read TGTGCCAGCAGCGGACAGATGGAGGATACGCAGTATTTT.

This clone was observed a handful of times. V usage is TRBV28 and J usage is TRBJ1-2; TRBD1 matches at 7 bases. The CDR3 is 16 amino acids. Per germline, CDR1 MDHEN and CDR2 SYDVKM. V shed 6 bases, J shed 4 bases, and the junction held 14 bases outside the gene matches. The CDR3 reads CASSLQRDRRGYGYTF. The CDR3 DNA is TGTGCCAGCAGCCTCCAACGGGACAGAAGGGGCTATGGCTACACCTTC.

This clone has only a few counts. The junction departs from the called germline gene at one end, perhaps through a read error. The genes are TRBV5-1 and TRBJ1-6; D is possibly TRBD1 (5 bases). Germline V CDR1 and CDR2: SGHRS, YFSETQ. The CDR3 length is 13 residues. The DNA for the CDR3 is TGCGCCAGCAGCTTGGCGGGGGATTCGCCCCTCCACTTT. It encodes CASSLAGDSPLHF.

This chain joins TRBV5-1 and TRBJ1-3; no clear D gene. This CDR3 region has 14 residues. Germline loops: CDR1 SGHRS, CDR2 YFSETQ. V was pared by 0 bases and J by 1 base, with 5 bases between. CDR3 nucleotides: TGCGCCAGCAGCTTGGAACAGTCTGGAAACACCATATATTTT. Protein: CASSLEQSGNTIYF. Combining the CDR3 with reference TRBV5-1 and TRBJ1-3 gives the whole variable domain KAGVTQTPRYLIKTRGQQVTLSCSPISGHRSVSWYQQTPGQGLQFLFEYFSETQRNKGNFPGRFSGRQFSNSRSEMNVSTLELGDSALYLCASSLEQSGNTIYFGEGSWLTVV.

In this sample, this clone turned up a few times. The chain is built from TRBV6-4 and TRBJ2-7, with TRBD1 identical over 8 bases. The J segment lost 3 bases and the V segment lost 4 bases, leaving 8 bases of the junction unmatched. The CDR3 has 15 residues. The V gene's germline CDR1 is MRHNA and CDR2 SNTAGT. CDR3 sequence reads: CASSALQGEGYEQYF. Written as DNA, the CDR3 is TGTGCCAGCAGTGCTTTACAGGGGGAAGGCTACGAGCAGTACTTC.

The rearrangement links TRBV7-9 to TRBJ2-3, with 7 bases identical to TRBD1. Germline loops: CDR1 SEHNR, CDR2 FQNEAQ (reference sequence). The CDR3 contains 13 residues. After removal of 11 bases from V and 6 bases from J, the junction contained 11 bases not matched to a gene. This chain's CDR3 is CAVGAGGVDTQYF. In nucleotides, the CDR3 is TGTGCCGTGGGGGCAGGGGGTGTGGATACGCAGTATTTT.

This clone was seen a few times. The V gene is TRBV6-5, the J gene TRBJ1-5; D gene ambiguous. The V and J ends lost 2 bases and 5 bases respectively, with 7 bases between them. This CDR3 region has 13 residues. Germline CDR1 reads MNHEY; CDR2 reads SVGAGI. In nucleotides, the CDR3 is TGTGCCAGCAGTTACGAGGTTTATCAGCCCCAGCATTTT. Translation gives CASSYEVYQPQHF.

This clone was counted between two and nine times. The V call is TRBV9, the J call TRBJ2-7, with D perhaps matching TRBD2 (6 bases). This CDR3 is built from 15 residues. In germline, CDR1 is SGDLS, CDR2 YYNGEE. Trimming removed 5 bases from V and 6 bases from J, with 21 bases in between. CDR3: CASSGGSLSFGEQYF. The CDR3 bases are TGTGCCAGCAGTGGAGGGTCCCTGTCGTTTGGCGAGCAGTACTTC.

This sequence joins TRBV7-2 and TRBJ2-2; perhaps TRBD1 as D (6 bases). V lost 1 base, J lost 1 base, and 10 bases lay in between. CDR1 is SGHTA and CDR2 is FQGNSA in the germline V gene. The CDR3 sequence is 16 residues long. DNA of the CDR3: TGTGCCAGCAGCTTAGTGGCAGGGGTGAACACCGGGGAGCTGTTTTTT. Amino acid sequence: CASSLVAGVNTGELFF.

The chain links TRBV7-2 to TRBJ1-2; 10 positions match TRBD1. The CDR3 runs to 15 residues. The V gene's germline CDR1 is SGHTA and CDR2 FQGNSA. Trimming removed 5 bases from V and 7 bases from J; junction bases left unmatched: 10. For the CDR3, the DNA is TGTGCCAGCAGCCTCTCCCGGACAGGGGGAGGTGGCTACACCTTC. It codes for CASSLSRTGGGGYTF.

The chain carries TRBV14 and TRBJ1-1; 7 nucleotides agree with TRBD1. The V and J ends lost 3 bases and 4 bases, in that order; junction bases with no gene match: 11. Germline values: CDR1 SGHDN, CDR2 FVKESK. The CDR3 has 16 amino acids. CDR3 sequence: CASSHPRVRGSTEAFF. Written as DNA, the CDR3 is TGTGCCAGCAGCCATCCCAGGGTCAGGGGGAGCACTGAAGCTTTCTTT. Filled out from reference TRBV14 and TRBJ1-1, the complete variable domain reads EAGVTQFPSHSVIEKGQTVTLRCDPISGHDNLYWYRRVMGKEIKFLLHFVKESKQDESGMPNNRFLAERTGGTYSTLKVQPAELEDSGVYFCASSHPRVRGSTEAFFGQGTRLTVV.

This clone was counted between two and nine times. V and J are TRBV28 and TRBJ2-7; 7 nucleotides align to TRBD2. Unmatched junction bases numbered 3, after V lost 7 bases and J lost 0 bases. CDR1 is MDHEN and CDR2 is SYDVKM in the germline V gene. This CDR3 contains 13 residues. The CDR3 protein is CASTAGSSYEQYF. The DNA for the CDR3 is TGTGCCAGCACAGCGGGAAGCTCCTACGAGCAGTACTTC.

This clone turned up a few times. The V and J genes are TRBV28 and TRBJ1-2, with 7 bases matching TRBD1. The germline gives CDR1 MDHEN, CDR2 SYDVKM. CDR3 size: 14 residues. J was trimmed by 1 base and V by 5 bases; bases with no gene match: 4. The CDR3 DNA reads as TGTGCCAGCAGTCCGGGACAGTATAACTATGGCTACACCTTC. Its protein product is CASSPGQYNYGYTF.

This clone has just a few counts. The chain has TRBV7-2 and TRBJ2-5; 7 bases match TRBD2. Germline assignment: CDR1 SGHTA and CDR2 FQGNSA. V gave up 3 bases and J gave up 5 bases; unmatched junction bases: 6. The CDR3 spans 14 residues. For the CDR3, the DNA is TGTGCCAGCAGCTTCAGACTAGCCGACGAGACCCAGTACTTC. It is translated as CASSFRLADETQYF.